Listed below are T cell receptor beta chains from one sample, sequenced in a study of T-cell reconstitution after alpha-beta-depleted transplantation in children. MiXCR, applied by TCRdb to the PCR reads, yields one record per CDR3 protein. The data contain about 980,000 distinct CDR3 sequences, roughly 31% of them singletons. Sequenced here: PBMCs, mostly from graft donor cells, sampled 360 days after TCRalphabeta/CD19-depleted stem cell transplant. These receptors all stem from a boy in the first two years of life who had a stem cell transplant for SCID, so the T cells may come from the graft donor. CDR3s include the opening cysteine and the closing phenylalanine or tryptophan. The D gene is left open where the match is weak. The size field is filled for only some rows; it gives once, few, many or a size class.

clone size: .
D gene: .
J gene: TRBJ1-5
V gene: TRBV11-1
CDR3 protein: CASSLGVGRVDNQPQHF
CDR3 DNA: TGTGCCAGCAGCTTAGGGGTTGGGAGGGTTGACAATCAGCCCCAGCATTTT

clone size: few
D gene: TRBD2
J gene: TRBJ2-7
V gene: TRBV6-2/TRBV6-3
CDR3 protein: CASSYSGLAGLSYEQYF
CDR3 DNA: TGTGCCAGCAGTTACTCCGGACTAGCGGGGCTCTCCTACGAGCAGTACTTC

clone size: .
D gene: TRBD2
J gene: TRBJ2-5
V gene: TRBV4-2
CDR3 protein: CASSQDPSGIQETQYF
CDR3 DNA: TGTGCCAGCAGCCAAGATCCTAGCGGCATACAAGAGACCCAGTACTTC

clone size: .
D gene: .
J gene: TRBJ2-3
V gene: TRBV12-3/TRBV12-4
CDR3 protein: CASSQISTDTQYF
CDR3 DNA: TGTGCCAGCAGCCAAATTAGCACAGATACGCAGTATTTT

clone size: once
D gene: .
J gene: TRBJ1-4
V gene: TRBV4-1
CDR3 protein: CASSQDLAGENEKLFF
CDR3 DNA: TGCGCCAGCAGCCAAGATTTAGCGGGAGAGAATGAAAAACTGTTTTTT

clone size: .
D gene: .
J gene: TRBJ1-1
V gene: TRBV7-9
CDR3 protein: CASSDRLGENTEAFF
CDR3 DNA: TGTGCCAGCAGCGACAGGTTGGGGGAGAACACTGAAGCTTTCTTT

clone size: .
D gene: TRBD2
J gene: TRBJ2-3
V gene: TRBV18
CDR3 protein: CASSPRERGGTDTQYF
CDR3 DNA: TGTGCCAGCTCACCACGGGAGCGGGGGGGCACAGATACGCAGTATTTT

clone size: few
D gene: .
J gene: TRBJ2-1
V gene: TRBV29-1
CDR3 protein: CSVVGGAIAWNEQFF
CDR3 DNA: TGCAGCGTTGTGGGGGGGGCTATTGCGTGGAATGAGCAGTTCTTC

clone size: .
D gene: .
J gene: TRBJ1-1
V gene: TRBV9
CDR3 protein: CASSASATLNTEAFF
CDR3 DNA: TGTGCCAGCAGCGCGTCCGCTACCCTGAACACTGAAGCTTTCTTT

clone size: .
D gene: .
J gene: TRBJ1-2
V gene: TRBV9
CDR3 protein: CASSVSGNPTNYGYTF
CDR3 DNA: TGTGCCAGCAGCGTTTCCGGGAATCCTACTAACTATGGCTACACCTTC

clone size: .
D gene: .
J gene: TRBJ2-7
V gene: TRBV6-2/TRBV6-3
CDR3 protein: CASSRTGPGTYEQYF
CDR3 DNA: TGTGCCAGCAGCCGAACAGGGCCGGGCACCTACGAGCAGTACTTC

clone size: .
D gene: .
J gene: TRBJ2-7
V gene: TRBV29-1
CDR3 protein: CSAGSGTWYEQYF
CDR3 DNA: TGCAGCGCAGGGAGTGGGACTTGGTACGAGCAGTACTTC

clone size: many
D gene: .
J gene: TRBJ2-7
V gene: TRBV15
CDR3 protein: CATSRDGYSYDNEQYF
CDR3 DNA: TGTGCCACCAGCAGAGATGGGTACAGCTACGACAACGAGCAGTACTTC

clone size: .
D gene: .
J gene: TRBJ2-3
V gene: TRBV4-1
CDR3 protein: CASSPDAFTDTQYF
CDR3 DNA: TGCGCCAGCAGCCCCGACGCCTTCACAGATACGCAGTATTTT

clone size: few
D gene: TRBD1
J gene: TRBJ1-2
V gene: TRBV5-1
CDR3 protein: CASSLGTGVNYGYTF
CDR3 DNA: TGCGCCAGCAGCTTGGGTACAGGGGTTAACTATGGCTACACCTTC

clone size: few
D gene: .
J gene: TRBJ1-1
V gene: TRBV29-1
CDR3 protein: CSVAGLTLGTEAFF
CDR3 DNA: TGCAGCGTGGCAGGGCTCACGCTCGGCACTGAAGCTTTCTTT

clone size: once
D gene: .
J gene: TRBJ1-4
V gene: TRBV4-2
CDR3 protein: CASSQDPGSANEKLFF
CDR3 DNA: TGTGCCAGCAGCCAAGACCCCGGGTCGGCTAATGAAAAACTGTTTTTT